The 20 T cell receptor beta chains given below trace back to one sample, sequenced in a study of T cell repertoires in cytomegalovirus infection. TCRdb reanalysed the reads using MiXCR and keeps one entry per CDR3 protein. In the table there are some 54,000 distinct CDR3 sequences, around a fifth of which are singletons. These TCRs' antigens remain unknown. The input for sequencing was CD8+ T cells from cultured PBMCs, taken from culture after CMV antigen stimulation. These receptors all stem from a human donor in good health (CMV status not recorded). Some clones in this sample may be carry-over from other donors' samples.

The chain recombines TRBV7-6 with TRBJ1-3; 8 nucleotides agree with TRBD1. This CDR3 is 15 amino acids long. Germline trimming cut 5 bases from V and 1 base from J; bases unmatched to any gene: 4. CDR1 and CDR2 (germline): SGHVS, FNYEAQ. CDR3 in amino acids: CASSRDRGSGNTIYF. CDR3 nucleotide sequence: TGTGCCAGCAGCCGTGACAGGGGATCTGGAAACACCATATATTTT.

The rearrangement joins TRBV12-3 or TRBV12-4 to TRBJ2-6; no clear D. Trimming removed 6 bases from V and 1 base from J, with 13 bases in between. The CDR3 covers 16 residues. The CDR3 nucleotides are TGTGCCAGCAGCCCATTAGGCATTTCTGGGGCCAACGTCCTGACTTTC. This translates into CASSPLGISGANVLTF.

The chain joins TRBV27 to TRBJ1-3; no definite D call. The CDR3 totals 13 residues. Trimming removed 5 bases at V and 4 bases at J, with 9 bases between. Germline CDR1 and CDR2: MNHEY and SMNVEV (reference sequence). The CDR3 DNA is TGTGCCAGCAGTACCGGACCCGGAAACACCATATATTTT. Its translation: CASSTGPGNTIYF.

This sequence joins TRBV2 and TRBJ2-3, with TRBD1 as a possible D gene (6 bases). The CDR3 has 16 residues. Trimming shortened V by 1 base and J by 2 bases, and 13 bases separated the two germline ends. In germline, CDR1 is SNHLY, CDR2 FYNNEI. The CDR3 DNA reads TGTGCCAGCAGTGAAGTAGTGGGGGCCTCCACAGATACGCAGTATTTT. It yields the protein CASSEVVGASTDTQYF.

The rearrangement uses TRBV29-1 and TRBJ2-1, with 12 nucleotides matching TRBD2. The CDR3 runs 13 residues. CDR1 and CDR2 from the germline V gene are SQVTM and ANQGSEA. Losses at the gene ends were 7 bases for V and 2 bases for J; bases not matched to a gene: 0. The CDR3 region has the DNA TGCAGCGCTAGCGGGGGGGCCTACAATGAGCAGTTCTTC. Its protein is CSASGGAYNEQFF.

The chain is built from TRBV6-2 or TRBV6-3 and TRBJ1-5, with D uncertain. The CDR3 contains 12 residues. Germline V gene data show CDR1 as MNHEY and CDR2 as SVGEGT. Trimming removed 4 bases at V and 5 bases at J, with 6 bases between. The DNA of the CDR3 is TGTGCCAGCAGTTCGAATGATCAGCCCCAGCATTTT. Its translation is CASSSNDQPQHF.

This clonotype has more than one count but fewer than ten. The rearrangement uses TRBV2 and TRBJ2-5; 9 bases agree with TRBD1. Germline V gene data show CDR1 as SNHLY and CDR2 as FYNNEI. V was clipped by 5 bases and J by 5 bases; unmatched bases: 9. The CDR3 is made up of 15 amino acids. CDR3 in amino acids: CASSSPTGGEETQYF. CDR3 nucleotides: TGTGCCAGCAGTTCCCCGACAGGGGGGGAGGAGACCCAGTACTTC.

This chain links TRBV2 with TRBJ2-7; TRBD1 is a possible D gene (5 bases). Germline V gives CDR1 SNHLY, CDR2 FYNNEI. This CDR3 is 14 amino acids long. V was shortened by 4 bases and J by 0 bases, with 10 bases between the two germline ends. The CDR3 sequence is CASSGTTDSYEQYF. CDR3 nucleotide sequence: TGTGCCAGCAGTGGAACGACAGACTCCTACGAGCAGTACTTC.

The chain employs TRBV7-9 and TRBJ1-4, with D maybe TRBD1 (5 bases). The V end was cut by 1 base, the J end by 2 bases, with 11 bases between. Germline V lookup: CDR1 SEHNR, CDR2 FQNEAQ (reference sequence). The CDR3 runs 16 residues. The CDR3 sequence: CASSLGVTDTNEKLFF. DNA of the CDR3: TGTGCCAGCAGCTTAGGAGTGACAGATACTAATGAAAAACTGTTTTTT.

This clonotype has ten or more counts. The genes are TRBV19 and TRBJ1-5; D possibly corresponds to TRBD1 (5 bases). The CDR3 runs 15 residues. Germline V CDR1 and CDR2: LNHDA, SQIVND (reference sequence). With 2 bases removed from V and 5 bases from J, the gap between germline ends came to 13 bases. CDR3 amino acids: CASSISLGTYQPQHF. The CDR3 DNA sequence: TGTGCCAGTAGTATATCTTTGGGGACTTATCAGCCCCAGCATTTT.

A few counts support this clonotype. This chain connects TRBV12-3 or TRBV12-4 to TRBJ2-3, with D perhaps TRBD1 (6 bases). V was trimmed by 5 bases and J by 11 bases, leaving 8 bases between them. The CDR3 contains 10 residues. CDR3 amino acids: CASSTGLQYF. CDR3 coding DNA: TGTGCCAGCAGTACAGGGCTGCAGTATTTT.

V is TRBV9 and J is TRBJ2-3; a weak D match, TRBD2 (6 bases). Germline-derived CDR1 and CDR2 are SGDLS and YYNGEE. V lost 3 bases, J lost 0 bases, and 11 bases lay in between. The CDR3 totals 15 residues. CDR3 coding DNA: TGTGCCAGCAGCGCGGACGGGGGTAGCACAGATACGCAGTATTTT. This encodes CASSADGGSTDTQYF.

This clonotype occurred a few times. This chain joins TRBV5-1 and TRBJ2-7; maybe TRBD1 (7 bases). This CDR3 spans 15 amino acids. From germline, CDR1 is SGHRS and CDR2 YFSETQ. V lost 0 bases, J lost 1 base, and 11 bases lay in between. The CDR3 region has the DNA TGCGCCAGCAGCTTGGCGGCAGGGGGGTCCTACGAGCAGTACTTC. Translated: CASSLAAGGSYEQYF.

The CDR3 coding sequence is TGCAGCGGCGGGGACCTATACAATGAGCAGTTCTTC. It is translated as CSGGDLYNEQFF. The V gene is TRBV29-1, the J gene TRBJ2-1; D possibly corresponds to TRBD2 (6 bases). The germline V gene encodes CDR1 SQVTM and CDR2 ANQGSEA. V shed 7 bases and J shed 4 bases, with 11 bases lying between them. This CDR3 has 12 amino acids.

The J gene is TRBJ1-1, the V gene TRBV6-1; unclear D gene. The V end was cut by 5 bases, the J end by 4 bases, with 11 bases between. The CDR3 loop spans 13 amino acids. Germline V gene lookup returns CDR1 MNHNS and CDR2 SASEGT. CDR3 in amino acids: CASSYREVTEAFF. The CDR3 DNA sequence: TGTGCCAGCAGTTATAGGGAGGTCACTGAAGCTTTCTTT.

The sample holds a few counts of this clonotype. This chain links TRBV4-3 with TRBJ2-7; the D gene is possibly TRBD2 (6 bases). The germline V gene encodes CDR1 LGHNA and CDR2 YSLEER. This CDR3 comprises 15 residues. V was clipped by 0 bases and J by 3 bases, with 12 bases between them. The CDR3, as DNA: TGCGCCAGCAGCCAAGATTCGGGCGGGAACTACGAGCAGTACTTC. Protein product: CASSQDSGGNYEQYF.

The chain recombines TRBV19 with TRBJ1-1; perhaps TRBD1 as D (5 bases). Germline CDR1 and CDR2: LNHDA and SQIVND (reference sequence). The CDR3 length is 15 residues. Deletions cut 8 bases from V and 0 bases from J, with 16 bases between. CDR3 DNA sequence: TGTGCCAGTGGCGGGGGGATACAGATGAACACTGAAGCTTTCTTT. Protein: CASGGGIQMNTEAFF.

This clonotype was seen a few times. The rearrangement links TRBV12-3 or TRBV12-4 to TRBJ2-7, with 7 bases fitting TRBD1. The CDR3 length is 13 residues. Unmatched junction bases numbered 9, after V lost 6 bases and J lost 7 bases. CDR3 nucleotide sequence: TGTGCCAGCAGCCACCAACAGGGGCGAGAGCAGTACTTC. Protein sequence: CASSHQQGREQYF.

The chain carries TRBV12-3 or TRBV12-4 and TRBJ2-1, with 7 bases matching TRBD1. Trimming at V came to 1 base and at J to 8 bases, leaving 5 bases not matched to a gene. CDR3 size: 14 residues. CDR3 protein: CASSLEQGLDEQFF. CDR3 bases: TGTGCCAGCAGTTTAGAACAGGGGTTGGATGAGCAGTTCTTC.

The chain couples TRBV12-3 or TRBV12-4 to TRBJ2-3; 7 nucleotides agree with TRBD2. Unmatched junction bases numbered 5, after V lost 5 bases and J lost 3 bases. The CDR3 totals 14 residues. CDR3 amino acids: CASSIGTTTDTQYF. For the CDR3, the DNA is TGTGCCAGCAGTATTGGGACTACAACAGATACGCAGTATTTT.